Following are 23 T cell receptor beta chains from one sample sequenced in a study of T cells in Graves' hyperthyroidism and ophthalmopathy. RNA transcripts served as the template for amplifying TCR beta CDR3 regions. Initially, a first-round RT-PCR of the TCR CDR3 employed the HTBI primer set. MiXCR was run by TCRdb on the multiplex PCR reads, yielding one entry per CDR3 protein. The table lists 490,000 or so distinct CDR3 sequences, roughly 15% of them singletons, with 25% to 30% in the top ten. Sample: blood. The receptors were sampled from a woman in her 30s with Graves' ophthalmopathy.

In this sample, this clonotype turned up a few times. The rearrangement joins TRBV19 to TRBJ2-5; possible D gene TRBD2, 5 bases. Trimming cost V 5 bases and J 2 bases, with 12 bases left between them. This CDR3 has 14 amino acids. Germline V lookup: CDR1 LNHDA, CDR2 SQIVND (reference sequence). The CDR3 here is CASSSTPGQETQYF. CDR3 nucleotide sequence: TGTGCCAGTAGTTCTACCCCGGGGCAAGAGACCCAGTACTTC.

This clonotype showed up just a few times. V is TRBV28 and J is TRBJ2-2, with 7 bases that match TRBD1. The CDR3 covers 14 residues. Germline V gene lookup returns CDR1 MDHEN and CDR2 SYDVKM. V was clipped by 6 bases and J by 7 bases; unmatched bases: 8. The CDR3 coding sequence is TGTGCCAGCAGGACAGGGATCGGCCACGGGGAGCTGTTTTTT. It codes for CASRTGIGHGELFF.

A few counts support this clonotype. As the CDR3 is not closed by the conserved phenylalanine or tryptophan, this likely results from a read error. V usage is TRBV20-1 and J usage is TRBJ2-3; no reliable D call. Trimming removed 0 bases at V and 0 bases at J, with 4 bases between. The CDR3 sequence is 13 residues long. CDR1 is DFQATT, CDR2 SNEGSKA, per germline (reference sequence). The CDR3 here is CSARDESTDTQYL. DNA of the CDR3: TGCAGTGCTAGAGATGAAAGCACAGATACGCAGTATCTT.

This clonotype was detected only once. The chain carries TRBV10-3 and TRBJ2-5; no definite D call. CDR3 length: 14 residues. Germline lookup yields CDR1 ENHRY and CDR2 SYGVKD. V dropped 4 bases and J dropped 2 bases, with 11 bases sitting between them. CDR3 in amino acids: CAISGIEHQETQYF. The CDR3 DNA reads TGTGCCATCAGTGGTATTGAGCATCAAGAGACCCAGTACTTC.

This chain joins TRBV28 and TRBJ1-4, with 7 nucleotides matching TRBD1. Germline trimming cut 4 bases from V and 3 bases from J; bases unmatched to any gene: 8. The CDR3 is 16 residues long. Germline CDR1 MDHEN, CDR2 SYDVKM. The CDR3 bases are TGTGCCAGCAGTTCCCAGGGGGGAGCAGCTAATGAAAAACTGTTTTTT. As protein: CASSSQGGAANEKLFF. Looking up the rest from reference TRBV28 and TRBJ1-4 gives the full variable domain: DVKVTQSSRYLVKRTGEKVFLECVQDMDHENMFWYRQDPGLGLRLIYFSYDVKMKEKGDIPEGYSVSREKKERFSLILESASTNQTSMYLCASSSQGGAANEKLFFGSGTQLSVL.

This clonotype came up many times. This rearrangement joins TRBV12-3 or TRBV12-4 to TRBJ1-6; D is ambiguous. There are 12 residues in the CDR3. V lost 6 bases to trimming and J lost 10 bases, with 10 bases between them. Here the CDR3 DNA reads TGTGCCAGCAGGACGGAGCGGTCACCCCTCCACTTT. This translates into CASRTERSPLHF.

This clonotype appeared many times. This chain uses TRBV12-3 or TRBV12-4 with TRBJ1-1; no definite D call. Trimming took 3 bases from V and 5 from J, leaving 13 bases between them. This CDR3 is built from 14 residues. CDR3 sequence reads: CASSLDPRGTEAFF. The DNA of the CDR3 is TGTGCCAGCAGTTTGGACCCCCGAGGGACTGAAGCTTTCTTT.

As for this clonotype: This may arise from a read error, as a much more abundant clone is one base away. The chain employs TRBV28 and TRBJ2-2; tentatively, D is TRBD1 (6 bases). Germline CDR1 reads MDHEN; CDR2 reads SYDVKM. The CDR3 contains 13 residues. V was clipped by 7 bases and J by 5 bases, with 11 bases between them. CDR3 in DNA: TGTGCCAGCATCGAAACAGGGACCGGGGAGCTGTTTTTT. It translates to CASIETGTGELFF.

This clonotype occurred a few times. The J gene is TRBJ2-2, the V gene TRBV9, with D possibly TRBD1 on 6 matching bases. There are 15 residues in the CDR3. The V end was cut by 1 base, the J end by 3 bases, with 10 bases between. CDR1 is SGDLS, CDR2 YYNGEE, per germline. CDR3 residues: CASSVQGGDTGELFF. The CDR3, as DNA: TGTGCCAGCAGCGTACAAGGGGGTGACACCGGGGAGCTGTTTTTT.

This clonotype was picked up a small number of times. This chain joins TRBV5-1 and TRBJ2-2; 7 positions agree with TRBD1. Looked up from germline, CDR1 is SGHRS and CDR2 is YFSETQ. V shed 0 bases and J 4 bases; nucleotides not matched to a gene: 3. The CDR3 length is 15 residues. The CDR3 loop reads CASSLDRGPTGELFF. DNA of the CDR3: TGCGCCAGCAGCTTGGACAGGGGTCCCACCGGGGAGCTGTTTTTT.

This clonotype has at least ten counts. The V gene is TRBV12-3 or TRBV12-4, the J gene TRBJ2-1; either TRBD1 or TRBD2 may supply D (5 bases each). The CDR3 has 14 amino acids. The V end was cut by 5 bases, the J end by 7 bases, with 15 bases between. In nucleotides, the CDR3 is TGTGCCAGCAGTCGAACCGGGGCCTTTAATGAGCAGTTCTTC. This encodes CASSRTGAFNEQFF.

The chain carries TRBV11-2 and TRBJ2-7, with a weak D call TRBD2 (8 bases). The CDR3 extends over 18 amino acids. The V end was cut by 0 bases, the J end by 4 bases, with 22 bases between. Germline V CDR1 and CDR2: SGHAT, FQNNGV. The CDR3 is CASSLDLRSGTAPYEQYF. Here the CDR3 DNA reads TGTGCCAGCAGCTTAGATCTACGTAGCGGGACAGCACCTTACGAGCAGTACTTC.

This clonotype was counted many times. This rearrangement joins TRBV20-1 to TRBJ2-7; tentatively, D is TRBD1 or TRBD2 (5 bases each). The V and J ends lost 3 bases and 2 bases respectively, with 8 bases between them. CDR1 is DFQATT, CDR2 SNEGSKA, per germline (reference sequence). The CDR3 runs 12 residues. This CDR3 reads CSASMGAYEQYF. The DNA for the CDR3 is TGCAGTGCTAGCATGGGGGCCTACGAGCAGTACTTC.

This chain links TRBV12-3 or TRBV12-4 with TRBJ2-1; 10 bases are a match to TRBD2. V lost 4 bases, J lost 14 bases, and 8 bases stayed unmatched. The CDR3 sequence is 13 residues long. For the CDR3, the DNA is TGTGCCAGCAGTTCCTCTAGCGGGAGAGACAAGTTCTTC. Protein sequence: CASSSSSGRDKFF.

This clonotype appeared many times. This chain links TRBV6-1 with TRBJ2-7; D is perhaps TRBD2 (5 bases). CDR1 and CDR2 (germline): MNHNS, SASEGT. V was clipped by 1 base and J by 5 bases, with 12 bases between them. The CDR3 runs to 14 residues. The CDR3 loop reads CASSEVGSLNEQYF. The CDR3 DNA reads TGTGCCAGCAGTGAAGTGGGGAGCTTGAACGAGCAGTACTTC.

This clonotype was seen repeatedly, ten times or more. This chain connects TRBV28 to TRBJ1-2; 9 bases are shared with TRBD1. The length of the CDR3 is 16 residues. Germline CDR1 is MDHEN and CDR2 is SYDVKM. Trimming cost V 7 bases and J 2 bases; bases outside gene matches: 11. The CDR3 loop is CASTIPTGTGNYGYTF. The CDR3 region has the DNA TGTGCCAGCACTATACCCACCGGGACAGGGAACTATGGCTACACCTTC.

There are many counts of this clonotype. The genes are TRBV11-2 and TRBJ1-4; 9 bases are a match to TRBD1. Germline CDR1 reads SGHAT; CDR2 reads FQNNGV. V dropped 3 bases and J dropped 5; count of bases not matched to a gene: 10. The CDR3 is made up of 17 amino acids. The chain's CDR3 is CASSLGTGRGANEKLFF. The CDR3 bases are TGTGCCAGCAGCTTGGGGACAGGGAGAGGGGCGAATGAAAAACTGTTTTTT.

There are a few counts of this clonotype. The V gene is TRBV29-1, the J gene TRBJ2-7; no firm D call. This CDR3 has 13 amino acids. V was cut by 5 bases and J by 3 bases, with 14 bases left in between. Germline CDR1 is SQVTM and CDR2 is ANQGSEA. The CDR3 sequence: CSVRDVKNYEQYF. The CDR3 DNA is TGCAGCGTTCGAGACGTTAAGAACTACGAGCAGTACTTC.

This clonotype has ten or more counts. In DNA, the CDR3 is TGTGCCAGCAGCCAAGAGGTGGAGGAGACCCAGTACTTC. It encodes CASSQEVEETQYF. V is TRBV3-1 and J is TRBJ2-5; D unresolved. CDR1 LGHDT and CDR2 YNNKEL come from the germline V gene (reference sequence). Trimming removed 0 bases at V and 5 bases at J, with 7 bases between. This CDR3 is built from 13 residues.

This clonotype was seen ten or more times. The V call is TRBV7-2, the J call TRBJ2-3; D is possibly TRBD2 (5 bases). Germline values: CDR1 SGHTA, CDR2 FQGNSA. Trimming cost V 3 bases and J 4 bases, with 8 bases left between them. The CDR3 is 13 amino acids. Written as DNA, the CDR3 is TGTGCCAGCAGCTTCGGGGTTGCAGATACGCAGTATTTT. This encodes CASSFGVADTQYF.

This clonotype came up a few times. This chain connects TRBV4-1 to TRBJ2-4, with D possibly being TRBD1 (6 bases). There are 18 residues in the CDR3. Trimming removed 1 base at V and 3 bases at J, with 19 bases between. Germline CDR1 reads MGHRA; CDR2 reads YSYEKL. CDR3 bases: TGCGCCAGCAGCCAAGCGGGCTGGGGCCGAGGGGGCAAAAACATTCAGTACTTC. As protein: CASSQAGWGRGGKNIQYF.

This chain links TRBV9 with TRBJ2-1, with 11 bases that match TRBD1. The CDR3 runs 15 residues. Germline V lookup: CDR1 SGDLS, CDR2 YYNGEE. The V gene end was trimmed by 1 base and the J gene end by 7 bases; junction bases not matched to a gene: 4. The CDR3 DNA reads TGTGCCAGCAGCGTAATAGGACAGGGGGCGAATGAGCAGTTCTTC. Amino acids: CASSVIGQGANEQFF. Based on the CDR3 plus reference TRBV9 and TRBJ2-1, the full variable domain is DSGVTQTPKHLITATGQRVTLRCSPRSGDLSVYWYQQSLDQGLQFLIQYYNGEERAKGNILERFSAQQFPDLHSELNLSSLELGDSALYFCASSVIGQGANEQFFGPGTRLTVL.

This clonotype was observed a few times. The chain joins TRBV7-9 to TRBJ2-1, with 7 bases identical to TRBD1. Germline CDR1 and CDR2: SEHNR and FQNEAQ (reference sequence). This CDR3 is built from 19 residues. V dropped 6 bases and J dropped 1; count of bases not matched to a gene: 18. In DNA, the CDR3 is TGTGCCAGCAGAGCTACCGGGACAGCCAAGGGGGTTTCCTACAATGAGCAGTTCTTC. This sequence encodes CASRATGTAKGVSYNEQFF.